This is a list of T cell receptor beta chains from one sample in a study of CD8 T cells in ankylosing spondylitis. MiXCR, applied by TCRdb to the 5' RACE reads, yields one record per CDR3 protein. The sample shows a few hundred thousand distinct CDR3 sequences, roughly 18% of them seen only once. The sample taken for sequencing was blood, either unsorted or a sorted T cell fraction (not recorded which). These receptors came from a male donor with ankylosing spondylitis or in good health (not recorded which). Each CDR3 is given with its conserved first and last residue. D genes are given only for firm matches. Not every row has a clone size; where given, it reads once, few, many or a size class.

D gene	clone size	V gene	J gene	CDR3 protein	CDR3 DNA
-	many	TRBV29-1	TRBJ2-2	CSVDWSGTGELFF	TGCAGCGTTGATTGGTCTGGAACCGGGGAGCTGTTTTTT
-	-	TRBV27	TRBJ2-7	CASSFEGGSYEQYF	TGTGCCAGCAGTTTCGAAGGAGGGTCCTACGAGCAGTACTTC
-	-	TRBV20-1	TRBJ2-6	CSARDDGNAGSGANVLTF	TGCAGTGCTAGAGATGACGGCAATGCGGGCTCTGGGGCCAACGTCCTGACTTTC
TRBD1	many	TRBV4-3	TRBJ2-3	CASSQEDRPVQHTQYF	TGCGCCAGCAGCCAAGAGGACAGGCCAGTTCAACATACGCAGTATTTT
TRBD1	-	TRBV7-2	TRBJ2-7	CASSFGQGLTYEQYF	TGTGCCAGCAGTTTTGGACAGGGTCTAACCTACGAGCAGTACTTC
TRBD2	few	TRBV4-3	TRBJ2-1	CASSQDSSSGRVLDEQFF	TGCGCCAGCAGCCAAGATTCCAGTAGCGGGAGGGTCCTTGATGAGCAGTTCTTC
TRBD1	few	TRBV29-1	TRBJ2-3	CSVPGQGGGWNTQYF	TGCAGCGTTCCCGGACAGGGGGGGGGGTGGAATACGCAGTATTTT
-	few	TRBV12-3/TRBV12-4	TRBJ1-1	CASSSEGSLNTEAFF	TGTGCCAGCAGTTCCGAGGGCAGCTTGAACACTGAAGCTTTCTTT
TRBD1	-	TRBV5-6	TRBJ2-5	CASSWDRTEETQYF	TGTGCCAGCAGCTGGGACAGGACAGAGGAGACCCAGTACTTC
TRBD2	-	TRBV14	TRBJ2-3	CASSQIAGGADTQYF	TGTGCCAGCAGCCAAATAGCGGGAGGGGCAGATACGCAGTATTTT
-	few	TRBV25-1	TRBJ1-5	CASSVGGLQPQHF	TGTGCCAGCAGTGTAGGGGGGCTTCAGCCCCAGCATTTT
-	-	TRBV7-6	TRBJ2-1	CASSLGSPGVLNEQFF	TGTGCCAGCAGCCTCGGGAGTCCGGGAGTGTTAAATGAGCAGTTCTTC
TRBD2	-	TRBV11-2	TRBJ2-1	CASSLDPSYRGRDYNEQFF	TGTGCCAGCAGCTTAGATCCCTCCTATCGCGGGAGGGACTACAATGAGCAGTTCTTC
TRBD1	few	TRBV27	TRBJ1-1	CASSSLTGVGTEAFF	TGTGCCAGCAGTTCCCTGACAGGGGTGGGCACTGAAGCTTTCTTT
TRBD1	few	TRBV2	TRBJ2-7	CASSDRGQTYEQYF	TGTGCCAGCAGCGACAGGGGACAAACCTACGAGCAGTACTTC
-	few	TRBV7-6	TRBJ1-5	CASSGTESNQPQHF	TGTGCCAGCAGCGGAACAGAAAGCAATCAGCCCCAGCATTTT
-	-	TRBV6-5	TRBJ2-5	CASSYSWGEETQYF	TGTGCCAGCAGTTACTCTTGGGGGGAGGAGACCCAGTACTTC
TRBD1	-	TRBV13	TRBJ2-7	CASSTRQGVGHEQYF	TGTGCCAGCAGCACCCGACAGGGGGTTGGCCACGAGCAGTACTTC
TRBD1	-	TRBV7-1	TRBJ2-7	CASSSTGGTHEQYF	TGTGCCAGCAGCTCGACAGGGGGTACACACGAGCAGTACTTC
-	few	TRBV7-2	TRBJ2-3	CASSLAAAGTDTQYF	TGTGCCAGCAGCTTAGCTGCGGCCGGCACAGATACGCAGTATTTT
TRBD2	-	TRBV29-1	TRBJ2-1	CSVTGRGVDNEQFF	TGCAGCGTGACGGGCCGGGGGGTAGACAATGAGCAGTTCTTC
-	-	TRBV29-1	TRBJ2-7	CSATLHRTTYEQYF	TGCAGCGCAACTCTTCACCGGACCACATACGAGCAGTACTTC
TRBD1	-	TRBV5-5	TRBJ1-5	CASSPTGVGNQPQHF	TGTGCCAGCAGCCCTACAGGGGTCGGCAATCAGCCCCAGCATTTT
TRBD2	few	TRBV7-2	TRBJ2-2	CASSNWGGTGELFF	TGTGCCAGCAGCAACTGGGGGGGCACCGGGGAGCTGTTTTTT
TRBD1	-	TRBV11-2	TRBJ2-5	CASSLVGGTGLRETQYF	TGTGCCAGCAGCTTAGTGGGCGGGACAGGGCTAAGGGAGACCCAGTACTTC
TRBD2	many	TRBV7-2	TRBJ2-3	CASSPGLAVSTDTQYF	TGTGCCAGCAGCCCGGGGCTAGCGGTTAGCACAGATACGCAGTATTTT
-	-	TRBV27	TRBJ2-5	CASSQLGDNQETQYF	TGTGCCAGCAGTCAACTAGGGGATAACCAAGAGACCCAGTACTTC
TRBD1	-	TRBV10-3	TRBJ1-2	CAIGSGTGDGYTF	TGTGCCATCGGATCCGGGACAGGGGATGGCTACACCTTC
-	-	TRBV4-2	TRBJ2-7	CASSGPNYEQYF	TGTGCCAGCAGTGGGCCGAACTACGAGCAGTACTTC
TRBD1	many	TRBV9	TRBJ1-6	CASSKSGTDGSPLHF	TGTGCCAGCAGTAAGTCCGGGACAGACGGATCACCCCTCCACTTT
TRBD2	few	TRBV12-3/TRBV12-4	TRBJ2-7	CASTIASGYEQYF	TGTGCCAGCACCATTGCTAGCGGCTACGAGCAGTACTTC
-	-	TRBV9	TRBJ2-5	CASSPITTGPQYF	TGTGCCAGCAGCCCCATCACTACGGGACCCCAGTACTTC
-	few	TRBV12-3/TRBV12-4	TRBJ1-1	CASTRVTGRRKEAFF	TGTGCCAGCACTAGGGTCACAGGAAGAAGGAAGGAAGCTTTCTTT
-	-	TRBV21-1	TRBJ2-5	CASSKDGRDRGHLTQYF	TGTGCCAGCAGCAAAGATGGAAGGGACAGGGGACATCTGACCCAGTACTTC
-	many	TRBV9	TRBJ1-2	CASSPGSGVTNYGYTF	TGTGCCAGCAGCCCAGGGTCGGGAGTCACGAACTATGGCTACACCTTC
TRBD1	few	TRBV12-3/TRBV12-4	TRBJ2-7	CASSDPQSGTALLEQYF	TGTGCCAGCAGTGATCCCCAATCCGGGACAGCCCTTTTAGAGCAGTACTTC
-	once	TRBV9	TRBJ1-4	CASSKGGEKLFF	TGTGCCAGCAGCAAAGGGGGTGAAAAACTGTTTTTT
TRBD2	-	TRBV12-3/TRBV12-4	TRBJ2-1	CASSFFRGRGDEQFF	TGTGCCAGCAGTTTTTTTCGCGGGAGGGGCGATGAGCAGTTCTTC
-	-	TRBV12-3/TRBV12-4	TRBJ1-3	CASEYSSGNTIYF	TGTGCCAGCGAATACAGCTCTGGAAACACCATATATTTT
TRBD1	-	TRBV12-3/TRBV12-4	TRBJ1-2	CASSFPDRVGYTF	TGTGCCAGCAGTTTTCCGGACAGGGTGGGCTACACCTTC